The 27 T cell receptor beta chains given below trace back to one sample, sequenced in a study of control samples from healthy donors and cancer patients. Sequencing was performed with immunoSEQ multiplex PCR; in TCRdb, only in-frame clones are kept and a portion is missing. The data show about 130,000 clones, about 90% seen once. The source material was blood. These receptors all come from a woman aged 45-65 years in good health.

The rearrangement links TRBV19 to TRBJ2-6; possibly TRBD2 for D (6 bases). The CDR3 consists of 17 residues. V dropped 1 base and J dropped 0 bases, with 10 bases sitting between them. CDR1 and CDR2 (germline): LNHDA, SQIVND (reference sequence). In DNA form, the CDR3 reads TGTGCCAGTAGTATAGTCGCGGGGATCTCTGGGGCCAACGTCCTGACTTTC. Translated, it gives CASSIVAGISGANVLTF.

As for this clone: Other DNA sequences of this sample code for an identical CDR3. V gene TRBV18 combines with J gene TRBJ2-1; D not certain. In germline, CDR1 is KGHSH, CDR2 LQKENI. V was trimmed by 0 bases and J by 8 bases, leaving 8 bases between them. The CDR3 contains 13 residues. CDR3 sequence: CASSPPGVDEQFF. CDR3 DNA sequence: TGTGCCAGCTCACCACCTGGGGTCGATGAGCAGTTCTTC.

The gene calls are TRBV18 and TRBJ2-5, with D unclear. CDR1 and CDR2 from the germline V gene are KGHSH and LQKENI. Trimming pared 1 base from V and 2 bases from J, leaving 11 bases between. CDR3 length: 15 amino acids. The CDR3 nucleotides are TGTGCCAGCTCACCACAAATAGAGGAACAAGAGACCCAGTACTTC. Protein: CASSPQIEEQETQYF.

This chain joins TRBV11-2 and TRBJ2-3, with D possibly called TRBD1 or TRBD2 (5 bases each). This CDR3 contains 14 residues. V gave up 1 base and J gave up 2 bases, with 7 bases separating them. Germline CDR1 is SGHAT and CDR2 is FQNNGV. The CDR3 DNA reads as TGTGCCAGCAGCTTAGCGGGGCACACAGATACGCAGTATTTT. The encoded protein is CASSLAGHTDTQYF.

The CDR3 DNA sequence: TGTGCCAGCAGCGCTGAGGTAGGAGGGCAGGGGGAGCAGTTCTTC. This sequence encodes CASSAEVGGQGEQFF. The gene calls are TRBV7-9 and TRBJ2-1; D might be TRBD1 or TRBD2, each matching 6 bases. Germline V CDR1 and CDR2: SEHNR, FQNEAQ (reference sequence). The length of the CDR3 is 15 residues. Trimming removed 5 bases at V and 10 bases at J, with 21 bases between. Together with reference TRBV7-9 and TRBJ2-1, the CDR3 gives the full variable domain: DTGVSQNPRHKITKRGQNVTFRCDPISEHNRLYWYRQTLGQGPEFLTYFQNEAQLEKSRLLSDRFSAERPKGSFSTLEIQRTEQGDSAMYLCASSAEVGGQGEQFFGPGTRLTVL.

The chain joins TRBV13 to TRBJ1-1; D might be TRBD1 (6 bases). V lost 5 bases and J lost 1, with 23 bases in between. The germline CDR1 and CDR2 sequences are PRHDT and FYEKMQ (reference sequence). This CDR3 is built from 18 residues. CDR3 DNA: TGTGCCAGCAGCCCACTTCTGACAGGAGCCTACTCGAACACTGAAGCTTTCTTT. It specifies CASSPLLTGAYSNTEAFF.

The chain couples TRBV6-4 to TRBJ1-6, with D possibly being TRBD1 (6 bases). V was cut by 4 bases and J by 6 bases, with 10 bases left in between. The CDR3 consists of 14 residues. Germline assignment: CDR1 MRHNA and CDR2 SNTAGT. The DNA for the CDR3 is TGTGCCAGCAGTGGAGTAGGGGGTAATTCACCCCTCCACTTT. It yields the protein CASSGVGGNSPLHF.

CDR3 bases: TGCGCCAGCAGCCGTGACAGCTACGGTGAGCAGTTCTTC. Residues: CASSRDSYGEQFF. The chain joins TRBV5-1 to TRBJ2-1; the D gene is possibly TRBD1 (5 bases). V was pared by 4 bases and J by 9 bases, with 14 bases between. The CDR3 runs to 13 residues. Germline CDR1 and CDR2: SGHRS and YFSETQ.

The rearrangement links TRBV6-4 to TRBJ1-6, with 9 nucleotides matching TRBD1. The CDR3 length is 18 residues. In germline, CDR1 is MRHNA, CDR2 SNTAGT. The J segment lost 0 bases and the V segment lost 8 bases, leaving 11 bases of the junction unmatched. CDR3 sequence reads: CASEGQGLRSSYNSPLHF. In DNA form, the CDR3 reads TGTGCCAGCGAAGGACAGGGGCTAAGAAGCTCCTATAATTCACCCCTCCACTTT.

The rearrangement uses TRBV5-6 and TRBJ2-3; D remains ambiguous. The germline V and J ends were trimmed by 4 bases and 5 bases, with 17 bases remaining between them. The CDR3 is 15 residues long. Germline V gene lookup returns CDR1 SGHDT and CDR2 YYEEEE. DNA for the CDR3: TGTGCCAGCAGCGCGGACCCTACTATGGAAGATACGCAGTATTTT. This encodes CASSADPTMEDTQYF.

The chain uses TRBV5-4 and TRBJ2-1; D call uncertain. The CDR3 spans 13 residues. V lost 6 bases to trimming and J lost 4 bases, with 11 bases between them. Germline loops: CDR1 SGHNT, CDR2 YYREEE (reference sequence). In DNA form, the CDR3 reads TGTGCCAGCATGAAAGCTGAGTACAATGAGCAGTTCTTC. This sequence encodes CASMKAEYNEQFF.

This clone was seen more than once but under ten times. This chain uses TRBV7-9 with TRBJ1-6, with TRBD1 identical over 9 bases. This CDR3 has 16 residues. Germline V gene data show CDR1 as SEHNR and CDR2 as FQNEAQ (reference sequence). The ends lost 6 bases at V and 10 bases at J; junction bases unmatched: 13. CDR3 protein: CASSKGQGLVSSPLHF. The DNA for the CDR3 is TGTGCCAGCAGTAAGGGACAGGGCCTGGTTTCGTCACCCCTCCACTTT. The variable domain in full, with the rest retrieved from reference TRBV7-9 and TRBJ1-6, is DTGVSQNPRHKITKRGQNVTFRCDPISEHNRLYWYRQTLGQGPEFLTYFQNEAQLEKSRLLSDRFSAERPKGSFSTLEIQRTEQGDSAMYLCASSKGQGLVSSPLHFGNGTRLTVT.

The rearrangement uses TRBV4-2 and TRBJ2-1; D is uncertain. Germline CDR1 is LGHNA and CDR2 is YNFKEQ. Trimming pared 0 bases from V and 3 bases from J, leaving 12 bases between. The CDR3 extends over 16 amino acids. CDR3 sequence (DNA): TGTGCCAGCAGCCAAGATTCATACAGCCTCTACAATGAGCAGTTCTTC. Its translation: CASSQDSYSLYNEQFF.

V usage is TRBV11-2 and J usage is TRBJ1-1, with TRBD1 matching over 11 bases. This CDR3 has 14 residues. In germline, CDR1 is SGHAT, CDR2 FQNNGV. Trimming at V came to 5 bases and at J to 6 bases, leaving 5 bases not matched to a gene. The CDR3 nucleotides are TGTGCCAGCAGCCCACAGGGACAGGGGGCTGAAGCTTTCTTT. This sequence encodes CASSPQGQGAEAFF.

V gene TRBV28 combines with J gene TRBJ1-6; 10 nucleotides line up with TRBD1. CDR1 and CDR2 (germline): MDHEN, SYDVKM. The J segment lost 6 bases and the V segment lost 6 bases, leaving 2 bases of the junction unmatched. The CDR3 runs 14 residues. The CDR3 region is CASSRDRGNSPLHF. DNA for the CDR3: TGTGCCAGCAGCCGGGACAGGGGTAATTCACCCCTCCACTTT.

The genes are TRBV27 and TRBJ1-6, with TRBD1 as a possible D gene (5 bases). Germline assignment: CDR1 MNHEY and CDR2 SMNVEV (reference sequence). The CDR3 totals 15 residues. The V gene lost 6 bases and the J gene lost 4 bases, with 13 bases spanning the gap. DNA of the CDR3: TGTGCCAGCAGCTTTTCGACAGAGTATAATTCACCCCTCCACTTT. This codes for CASSFSTEYNSPLHF.

This clone appeared once. The gene calls are TRBV18 and TRBJ1-1; the D is unclear. There are 13 residues in the CDR3. CDR1 is KGHSH and CDR2 is LQKENI in the germline V gene. V was pared by 3 bases and J by 1 base, with 6 bases between. The CDR3 protein is CASSPVENTEAFF. Written as DNA, the CDR3 is TGTGCCAGCTCACCCGTAGAGAACACTGAAGCTTTCTTT.

This clone was detected only a few times. The V call is TRBV7-9, the J call TRBJ2-7; D remains unclear. CDR1 is SEHNR and CDR2 is FQNEAQ in the germline V gene (reference sequence). This CDR3 is built from 13 residues. Trimming left V 3 bases short and J 4 bases short, with 10 bases between. The CDR3 is CASSFPAEYEQYF. The CDR3 region has the DNA TGTGCCAGCAGCTTCCCGGCAGAGTACGAGCAGTACTTC. The variable domain in full, with the rest retrieved from reference TRBV7-9 and TRBJ2-7, is DTGVSQNPRHKITKRGQNVTFRCDPISEHNRLYWYRQTLGQGPEFLTYFQNEAQLEKSRLLSDRFSAERPKGSFSTLEIQRTEQGDSAMYLCASSFPAEYEQYFGPGTRLTVT.

J is TRBJ2-3 and V is TRBV5-1; unclear D gene. Deletions cut 4 bases from V and 0 bases from J, with 6 bases between. The CDR3 consists of 13 residues. Germline CDR1 SGHRS, CDR2 YFSETQ. The CDR3 DNA reads as TGCGCCAGCAGCCCCCTAAGCACAGATACGCAGTATTTT. Amino acid sequence: CASSPLSTDTQYF. Looking up the rest from reference TRBV5-1 and TRBJ2-3 gives the full variable domain: KAGVTQTPRYLIKTRGQQVTLSCSPISGHRSVSWYQQTPGQGLQFLFEYFSETQRNKGNFPGRFSGRQFSNSRSEMNVSTLELGDSALYLCASSPLSTDTQYFGPGTRLTVL.

The chain links TRBV7-4 to TRBJ1-4; D may be TRBD1 (5 bases). V lost 4 bases and J lost 0, with 9 bases in between. Looked up from germline, CDR1 is SGHVT and CDR2 is SQSDAQ. This CDR3 is built from 15 residues. The CDR3 DNA reads as TGTGCCAGCAGCTGGGGGTTTTCAACTAATGAAAAACTGTTTTTT. Translating gives CASSWGFSTNEKLFF.

There are a few counts of this clone. The chain has TRBV30 and TRBJ1-6; D gene uncertain. Deletions cut 4 bases from V and 0 bases from J, with 10 bases between. CDR1 and CDR2 (germline): GTSNPN, SVGIG (reference sequence). This CDR3 has 15 residues. The CDR3 nucleotides read TGTGCCTGGATCCCCGGGAGCTCCTATAATTCACCCCTCCACTTT. It yields the protein CAWIPGSSYNSPLHF. The variable domain in full, completed from reference TRBV30 and TRBJ1-6, reads SQTIHQWPATLVQPVGSPLSLECTVEGTSNPNLYWYRQAAGRGLQLLFYSVGIGQISSEVPQNLSASRPQDRQFILSSKKLLLSDSGFYLCAWIPGSSYNSPLHFGNGTRLTVT.

The gene calls are TRBV7-9 and TRBJ1-1; D is undetermined. V was shortened by 3 bases and J by 5 bases, with 7 bases between the two germline ends. Germline lookup yields CDR1 SEHNR and CDR2 FQNEAQ (reference sequence). CDR3 size: 12 residues. CDR3 amino acids: CASSFGDTEAFF. The DNA of the CDR3 is TGTGCCAGCAGCTTCGGGGATACTGAAGCTTTCTTT.

This clone was seen only once. J is TRBJ2-3 and V is TRBV2, with 11 bases matching TRBD2. V trimming: 7 bases; J trimming: 2 bases; junction bases outside the gene matches: 11. This CDR3 is built from 17 residues. From germline, CDR1 is SNHLY and CDR2 FYNNEI. CDR3 nucleotide sequence: TGTGCCAGCACCACCGCGGGGACTAGCGGACCCACAGATACGCAGTATTTT. This sequence encodes CASTTAGTSGPTDTQYF.

The chain recombines TRBV19 with TRBJ1-1, with D possibly TRBD1 on 5 matching bases. CDR3 length: 13 amino acids. Germline V gene data show CDR1 as LNHDA and CDR2 as SQIVND (reference sequence). V was trimmed by 5 bases and J by 2 bases, leaving 9 bases between them. CDR3 sequence: CASSWDGNTEAFF. CDR3 coding DNA: TGTGCCAGTAGTTGGGACGGTAACACTGAAGCTTTCTTT.

The table lists this clone with a count of one. J is TRBJ2-1 and V is TRBV10-3, with TRBD2 identical over 12 bases. Trimming took 6 bases from V and 4 from J; bases not matched to a gene: 7. CDR3 length equals 16 residues. Germline loops: CDR1 ENHRY, CDR2 SYGVKD. For the CDR3, the DNA is TGTGCCATCAGCGAAGGACTAGCGGGAAATTACAATGAGCAGTTCTTC. This translates into CAISEGLAGNYNEQFF.

The chain uses TRBV5-4 and TRBJ2-7; 8 bases are a match to TRBD1. Germline CDR1 SGHNT, CDR2 YYREEE (reference sequence). This CDR3 contains 13 residues. V dropped 9 bases and J dropped 0; count of bases not matched to a gene: 5. The CDR3 spells CATRDRSSYEQYF. In DNA, the CDR3 is TGTGCCACCCGGGACAGGAGCTCCTACGAGCAGTACTTC. Filled out from reference TRBV5-4 and TRBJ2-7, the complete variable domain reads ETGVTQSPTHLIKTRGQQVTLRCSSQSGHNTVSWYQQALGQGPQFIFQYYREEENGRGNFPPRFSGLQFPNYSSELNVNALELDDSALYLCATRDRSSYEQYFGPGTRLTVT.

This clone was recorded only once. The chain joins TRBV18 to TRBJ1-1; D unresolved. Trimming took 3 bases from V and 0 from J, leaving 8 bases between them. The CDR3 contains 14 residues. The germline V gene has CDR1 KGHSH and CDR2 LQKENI. The DNA of the CDR3 is TGTGCCAGCTCACCGAGTGACATGAACACTGAAGCTTTCTTT. Protein product: CASSPSDMNTEAFF.